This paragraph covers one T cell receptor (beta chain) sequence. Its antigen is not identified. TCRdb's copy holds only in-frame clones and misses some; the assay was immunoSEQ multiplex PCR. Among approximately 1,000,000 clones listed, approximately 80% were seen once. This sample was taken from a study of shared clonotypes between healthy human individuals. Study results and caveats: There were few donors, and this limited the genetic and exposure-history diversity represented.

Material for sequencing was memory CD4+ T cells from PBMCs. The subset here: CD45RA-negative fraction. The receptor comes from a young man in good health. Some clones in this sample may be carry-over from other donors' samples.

The CDR3 region is CASSYSAASSSYEQYF. Written as DNA, the CDR3 is TGTGCCAGCAGTTACTCTGCAGCCTCCAGCTCCTACGAGCAGTACTTC. The V gene is TRBV6-6, the J gene TRBJ2-7; no firm D call. V was cut by 0 bases and J by 0 bases, with 12 bases left in between. Germline CDR1 and CDR2: MNHNY and SVGAGI (reference sequence). The CDR3 length is 16 residues.